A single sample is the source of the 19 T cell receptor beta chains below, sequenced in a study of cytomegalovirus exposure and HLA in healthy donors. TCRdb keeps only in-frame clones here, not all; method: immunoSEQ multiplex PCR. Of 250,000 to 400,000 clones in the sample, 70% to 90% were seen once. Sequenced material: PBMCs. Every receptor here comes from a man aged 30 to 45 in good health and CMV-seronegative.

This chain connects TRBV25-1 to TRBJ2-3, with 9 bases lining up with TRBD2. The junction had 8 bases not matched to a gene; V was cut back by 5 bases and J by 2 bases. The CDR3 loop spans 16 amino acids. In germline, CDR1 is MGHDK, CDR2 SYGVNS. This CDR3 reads CASSSRLAVVTDTQYF. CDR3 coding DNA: TGTGCCAGCAGTAGCAGACTAGCGGTGGTCACAGATACGCAGTATTTT.

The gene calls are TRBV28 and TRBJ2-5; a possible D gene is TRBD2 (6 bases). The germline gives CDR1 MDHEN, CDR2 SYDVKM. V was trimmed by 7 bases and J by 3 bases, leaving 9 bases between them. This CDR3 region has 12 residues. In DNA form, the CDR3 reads TGTGCCAGCACGGAGGGAAAAGAGACCCAGTACTTC. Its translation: CASTEGKETQYF. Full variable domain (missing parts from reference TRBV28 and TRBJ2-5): DVKVTQSSRYLVKRTGEKVFLECVQDMDHENMFWYRQDPGLGLRLIYFSYDVKMKEKGDIPEGYSVSREKKERFSLILESASTNQTSMYLCASTEGKETQYFGPGTRLLVL.

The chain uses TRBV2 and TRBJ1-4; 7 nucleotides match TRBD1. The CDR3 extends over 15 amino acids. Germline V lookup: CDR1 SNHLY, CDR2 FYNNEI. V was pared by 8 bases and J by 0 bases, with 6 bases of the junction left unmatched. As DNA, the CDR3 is TGTGCCAGCTGGGACAGTCTTGCAACTAATGAAAAACTGTTTTTT. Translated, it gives CASWDSLATNEKLFF.

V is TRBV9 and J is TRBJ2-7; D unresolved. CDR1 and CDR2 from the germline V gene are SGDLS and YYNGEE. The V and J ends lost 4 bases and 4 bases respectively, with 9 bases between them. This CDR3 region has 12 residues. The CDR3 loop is CASSLPGYEQYF. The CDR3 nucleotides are TGTGCCAGCAGCCTCCCGGGTTACGAGCAGTACTTC.

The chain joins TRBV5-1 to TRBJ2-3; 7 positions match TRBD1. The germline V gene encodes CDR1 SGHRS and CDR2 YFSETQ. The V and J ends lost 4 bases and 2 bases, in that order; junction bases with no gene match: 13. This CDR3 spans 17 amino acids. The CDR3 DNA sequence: TGCGCCAGCAGCCTTATACAGACAGGGATGTTCACAGATACGCAGTATTTT. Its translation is CASSLIQTGMFTDTQYF.

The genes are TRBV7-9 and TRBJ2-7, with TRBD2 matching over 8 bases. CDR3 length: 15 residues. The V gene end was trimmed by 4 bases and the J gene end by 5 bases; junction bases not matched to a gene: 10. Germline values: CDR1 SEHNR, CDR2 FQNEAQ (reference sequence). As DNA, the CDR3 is TGTGCCAGCAGCTCATACCCGGGGGGGCAAGACGAGCAGTACTTC. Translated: CASSSYPGGQDEQYF. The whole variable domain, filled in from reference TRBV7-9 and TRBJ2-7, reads DTGVSQNPRHKITKRGQNVTFRCDPISEHNRLYWYRQTLGQGPEFLTYFQNEAQLEKSRLLSDRFSAERPKGSFSTLEIQRTEQGDSAMYLCASSSYPGGQDEQYFGPGTRLTVT.

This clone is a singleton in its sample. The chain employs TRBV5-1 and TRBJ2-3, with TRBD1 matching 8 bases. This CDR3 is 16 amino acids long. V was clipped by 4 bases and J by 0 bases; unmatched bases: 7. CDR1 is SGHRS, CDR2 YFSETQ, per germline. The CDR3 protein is CASSAGTGTSTDTQYF. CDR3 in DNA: TGCGCCAGCAGCGCGGGGACAGGTACTAGCACAGATACGCAGTATTTT.

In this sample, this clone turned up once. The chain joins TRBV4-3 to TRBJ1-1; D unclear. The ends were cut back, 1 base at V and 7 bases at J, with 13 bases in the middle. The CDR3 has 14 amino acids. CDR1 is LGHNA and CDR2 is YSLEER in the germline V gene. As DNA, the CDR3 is TGCGCCAGCAGCCAAGGCAGATCGTCTAGTGAAGCTTTCTTT. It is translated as CASSQGRSSSEAFF.

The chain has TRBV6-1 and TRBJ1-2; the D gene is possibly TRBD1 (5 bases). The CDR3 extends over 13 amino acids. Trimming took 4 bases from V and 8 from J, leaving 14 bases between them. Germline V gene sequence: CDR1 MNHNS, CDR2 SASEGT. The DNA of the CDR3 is TGTGCCAGCAGTGCTGTACAGGTCAGGGGCTACACCTTC. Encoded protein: CASSAVQVRGYTF.

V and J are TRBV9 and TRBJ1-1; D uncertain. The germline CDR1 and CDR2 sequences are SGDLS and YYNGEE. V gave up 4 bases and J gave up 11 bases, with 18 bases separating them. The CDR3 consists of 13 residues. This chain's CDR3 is CASSPNQYSAAFF. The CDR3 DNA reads TGTGCCAGCAGCCCCAACCAATACAGTGCGGCTTTCTTT.

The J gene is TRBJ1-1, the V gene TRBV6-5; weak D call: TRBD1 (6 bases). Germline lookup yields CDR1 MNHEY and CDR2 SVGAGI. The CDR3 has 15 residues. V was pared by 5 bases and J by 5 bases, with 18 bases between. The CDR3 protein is CASSPWTAGGTEAFF. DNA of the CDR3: TGTGCCAGCAGTCCCTGGACAGCGGGGGGTACTGAAGCTTTCTTT.

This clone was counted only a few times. The CDR3 here is CASQPGQGMHSPLHF. The CDR3 region has the DNA TGTGCCAGCCAACCGGGACAGGGGATGCATTCACCCCTCCACTTT. The genes are TRBV9 and TRBJ1-6; 10 nucleotides align to TRBD1. Germline trimming cut 7 bases from V and 8 bases from J; bases unmatched to any gene: 9. Germline lookup yields CDR1 SGDLS and CDR2 YYNGEE. CDR3 length: 15 residues.

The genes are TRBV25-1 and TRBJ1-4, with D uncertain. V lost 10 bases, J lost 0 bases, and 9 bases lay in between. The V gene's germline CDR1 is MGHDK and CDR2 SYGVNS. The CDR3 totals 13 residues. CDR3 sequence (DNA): TGTGCCACCCTGAGTACAACTAATGAAAAACTGTTTTTT. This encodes CATLSTTNEKLFF.

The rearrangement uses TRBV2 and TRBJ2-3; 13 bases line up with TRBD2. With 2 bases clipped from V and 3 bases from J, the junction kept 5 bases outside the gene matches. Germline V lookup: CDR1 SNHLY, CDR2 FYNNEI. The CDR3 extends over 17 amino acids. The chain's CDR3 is CASSEQELAGGTDTQYF. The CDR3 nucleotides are TGTGCCAGCAGTGAACAGGAACTAGCGGGGGGGACAGATACGCAGTATTTT.

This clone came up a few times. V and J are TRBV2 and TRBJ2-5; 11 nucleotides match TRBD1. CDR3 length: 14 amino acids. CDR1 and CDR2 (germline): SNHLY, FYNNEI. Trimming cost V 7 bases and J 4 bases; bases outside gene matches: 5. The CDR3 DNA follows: TGTGCCAGCATGGGCGGGACAGGGGGAGAGACCCAGTACTTC. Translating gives CASMGGTGGETQYF.

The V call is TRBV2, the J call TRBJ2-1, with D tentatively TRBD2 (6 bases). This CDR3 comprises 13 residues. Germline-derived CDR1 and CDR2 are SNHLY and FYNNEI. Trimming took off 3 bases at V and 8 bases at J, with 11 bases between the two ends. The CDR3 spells CASSEEGDDEQFF. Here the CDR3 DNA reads TGTGCCAGCAGTGAGGAGGGTGATGATGAGCAGTTCTTC.

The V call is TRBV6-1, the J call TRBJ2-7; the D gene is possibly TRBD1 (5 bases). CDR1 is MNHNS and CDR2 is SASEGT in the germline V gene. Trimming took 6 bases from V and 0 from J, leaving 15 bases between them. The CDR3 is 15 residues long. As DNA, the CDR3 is TGTGCCAGCAGCCCTTCTCCTACAGGCTCCTACGAGCAGTACTTC. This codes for CASSPSPTGSYEQYF.

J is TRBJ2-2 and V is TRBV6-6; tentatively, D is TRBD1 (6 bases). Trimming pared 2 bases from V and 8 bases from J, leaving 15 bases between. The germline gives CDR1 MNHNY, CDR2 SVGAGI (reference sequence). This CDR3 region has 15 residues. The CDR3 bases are TGTGCCAGCAGTTACCCTCGACAGGCCCTTGGGGAGCTGTTTTTT. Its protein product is CASSYPRQALGELFF.

CDR3 DNA sequence: TGTGCCAGCAGAAAAGCCGGGACTAGCCCAGATACGCAGTATTTT. It codes for CASRKAGTSPDTQYF. This rearrangement joins TRBV6-6 to TRBJ2-3, with 9 bases identical to TRBD2. Per the germline V gene, CDR1 is MNHNY and CDR2 is SVGAGI (reference sequence). CDR3 length equals 15 residues. The V gene end was trimmed by 6 bases and the J gene end by 4 bases; junction bases not matched to a gene: 8.